This T cell receptor (beta chain) was sequenced in a study of a mutant IDH1 vaccine in newly diagnosed glioma. Study-level background: Vaccinations were initiated 4-6 weeks following radiotherapy alone, or were given together with temozolomide cycles. Overall study findings and caveats: Any relationship between pseudoprogression and changes in top peripheral T cell clonotypes seemed absent.

This clone came up once. Its target is unknown. The time point here: week 11, during vaccination. Every vaccination contained 300 ug of the mutant IDH1 20-mer peptide and was paired with topical imiquimod. The CDR3 has 15 residues. Germline loops: CDR1 MNHEY, CDR2 SVGAGI. V trimming: 8 bases; J trimming: 6 bases; junction bases outside the gene matches: 8. Measured with immunoSEQ multiplex PCR; TCRdb has only the in-frame clones, and not every one. The sample comprises 60,000 or so clones, 70% to 90% of which are singletons, and 1.9% rests with the top ten. The sample here was PBMCs, taken from a glioma patient whose treatment included an IDH1 peptide vaccine. This rearrangement joins TRBV6-5 to TRBJ1-5; TRBD1 matches 12 bases. The TCR originated in a man aged 40-55 years with glioma. The CDR3 loop is CASSSGTGGSQPQHF. The CDR3 region has the DNA TGTGCCAGCTCCTCCGGGACAGGGGGCAGTCAGCCCCAGCATTTT.